A single sample is the source of the 8 T cell receptor beta chains below, sequenced in a study of OX40 agonist ivuxolimab in advanced cancers. Assay: immunoSEQ multiplex PCR; the TCRdb copy retains only in-frame clones and omits some. The sample has roughly 58,000 clones, just under 85% seen once. This specimen was CD4+ or CD8+ T cells sorted from blood, taken in a trial of the OX40 agonist ivuxolimab. The receptors were gathered from an adult with an advanced solid tumor such as melanoma, head and neck, liver or kidney cancer.

The genes are TRBV2 and TRBJ1-5, with a possible D match to TRBD1 (5 bases). The V gene lost 6 bases and the J gene lost 3 bases, with 15 bases spanning the gap. In germline, CDR1 is SNHLY, CDR2 FYNNEI. The CDR3 spans 15 residues. The CDR3 region has the DNA TGTGCCAGCAGGCGGGTCAGACAGCTCAATCAGCCCCAGCATTTT. Encoded protein: CASRRVRQLNQPQHF.

The chain is built from TRBV30 and TRBJ1-2; D is ambiguous. The CDR3 runs to 12 residues. V lost 2 bases to trimming and J lost 4 bases, with 8 bases between them. Germline CDR1 and CDR2: GTSNPN and SVGIG (reference sequence). The CDR3 sequence is CAWSTSFYGYTF. As DNA, the CDR3 is TGTGCCTGGAGTACTTCCTTCTATGGCTACACCTTC.

V usage is TRBV11-3 and J usage is TRBJ1-1, with D perhaps matching TRBD1 (6 bases). Germline V gene sequence: CDR1 SGHNT, CDR2 YENEEA. This CDR3 spans 12 amino acids. V lost 4 bases, J lost 10 bases, and 13 bases lay in between. CDR3 residues: CASSSVGATAFF. The CDR3 nucleotides are TGTGCCAGCAGCTCCGTGGGGGCGACAGCTTTCTTT.

A single count supports this clone. The V call is TRBV7-2, the J call TRBJ1-5; D possibly corresponds to TRBD1 (6 bases). Trimming took off 5 bases at V and 1 base at J, with 18 bases between the two ends. This CDR3 region has 17 residues. Germline V CDR1 and CDR2: SGHTA, FQGNSA. DNA for the CDR3: TGTGCCAGCAGCCTCCCCCTAGGGGGGGGGAGCAATCAGCCCCAGCATTTT. Translated: CASSLPLGGGSNQPQHF.

The CDR3 loop is CASRADSRLNNEQFF. The CDR3 DNA follows: TGTGCCAGCAGGGCGGACAGCCGACTAAACAATGAGCAGTTCTTC. The gene calls are TRBV27 and TRBJ2-1, with D possibly being TRBD1 (6 bases). V was cut by 6 bases and J by 5 bases, with 17 bases left in between. CDR3 length: 15 residues. CDR1 is MNHEY, CDR2 SMNVEV, per germline (reference sequence).

This sequence joins TRBV6-5 and TRBJ1-6, with D unclear. The CDR3 covers 14 residues. V lost 5 bases and J lost 8, with 13 bases in between. Per the germline V gene, CDR1 is MNHEY and CDR2 is SVGAGI. The CDR3 nucleotides read TGTGCCAGCAGTCTAGTTGGGGTTGATTCACCCCTCCACTTT. Its translation is CASSLVGVDSPLHF.

This rearrangement joins TRBV6-5 to TRBJ1-5, with 9 nucleotides matching TRBD1. The CDR3 runs 13 residues. J gave up 6 bases and V 6 bases, and 3 bases lay outside the gene matches. Germline loops: CDR1 MNHEY, CDR2 SVGAGI. The CDR3 sequence is CASSQQGAQPQHF. The CDR3 DNA reads as TGTGCCAGCAGCCAACAGGGGGCTCAGCCCCAGCATTTT.

The chain has TRBV6-1 and TRBJ1-4; TRBD1 agrees at 7 bases. The V segment lost 2 bases and the J segment 7 bases; nucleotides outside the gene matches: 13. Germline V gene sequence: CDR1 MNHNS, CDR2 SASEGT. This CDR3 spans 17 amino acids. CDR3 nucleotides: TGTGCCAGCAGTGAATCCCCCCTGGAGGGGGCGGGTGAAAAACTGTTTTTT. Translating gives CASSESPLEGAGEKLFF.